This section outlines one T cell receptor beta chain sequence together with its context. Original data processing: Nucleated cell number was recorded as an estimate derived from reference gene primer amplification. TCRdb's table, derived via immunoSEQ multiplex PCR, lists solely in-frame clones and lacks some. D and trimming come from the DNA, and the V and J calls and clone size come from that table. The sample includes 200,000 to 300,000 clones, approximately 86% of them seen just once. These data belong to a study of blood T cell repertoires in COVID-19. The wider study: Acute and convalescent COVID-19 specimens originated in the United States, Italy and Spain. The analysed material was cDNA or gDNA that came from T cells, B-cell-depleted T cells, or PBMCs.

Seattle patient enrollment occurred during active infection, with longitudinal follow-up thereafter. Sequencing was done on a sample of peripheral blood. This clonotype originated in an older woman with COVID-19, enrolled during active disease.

This CDR3 reads CASSKGLAGEGETQYF. Written as DNA, the CDR3 is TGTGCCAGCAGCAAGGGACTAGCGGGAGAGGGGGAGACCCAGTACTTC. V and J are TRBV5-8 and TRBJ2-5, with TRBD2 matching over 14 bases. Trimming took 4 bases from V and 5 from J; bases not matched to a gene: 7. This CDR3 has 16 residues. Germline values: CDR1 SGHTS, CDR2 YDEGEE.